This passage covers 10 T cell receptor beta chains from one sample sequenced in a study of blood T cell repertoires in COVID-19. The table came from immunoSEQ multiplex PCR; TCRdb's copy has only in-frame clones and leaves some out. The sample lists 50,000 or so clones, roughly 88% occurring once. The sequenced sample was peripheral blood. These receptors came from a woman aged 55 to 70 with acute or convalescent COVID-19.

The gene calls are TRBV5-4 and TRBJ2-3; 10 positions match TRBD1. CDR1 and CDR2 (germline): SGHNT, YYREEE (reference sequence). CDR3 length: 15 amino acids. V lost 3 bases and J lost 3; bases outside the gene matches: 4. In nucleotides, the CDR3 is TGTGCCAGCAGCTCGACAGGGGGCAGGACAGATACGCAGTATTTT. Protein: CASSSTGGRTDTQYF.

The chain employs TRBV4-2 and TRBJ2-3, with a possible D match to TRBD2 (7 bases). Per germline, CDR1 LGHNA and CDR2 YNFKEQ. The CDR3 totals 17 residues. V gave up 0 bases and J gave up 0 bases, with 13 bases separating them. In DNA form, the CDR3 reads TGTGCCAGCAGCCAAGAGGGGGCGGGACTAAGCACAGATACGCAGTATTTT. This gives the protein CASSQEGAGLSTDTQYF.

This clone appeared a few times. Other DNA variants within this sample encode the same CDR3. The V call is TRBV6-6, the J call TRBJ1-2, with 7 bases identical to TRBD1. CDR1 and CDR2 (germline): MNHNY, SVGAGI (reference sequence). CDR3 length equals 13 residues. Unmatched junction bases numbered 4, after V lost 6 bases and J lost 3 bases. For the CDR3, the DNA is TGTGCCAGCAGCCCTACAGGGGACTATGGCTACACCTTC. It is translated as CASSPTGDYGYTF.

The genes are TRBV2 and TRBJ1-2, with TRBD1 as a possible D gene (6 bases). The CDR3 is made up of 13 amino acids. Trimming shortened V by 4 bases and J by 2 bases, and 8 bases separated the two germline ends. The germline gives CDR1 SNHLY, CDR2 FYNNEI. The CDR3, as DNA: TGTGCCAGCAGTGGACAGGTCAACTATGGCTACACCTTC. Encoded protein: CASSGQVNYGYTF.

The rearrangement links TRBV6-5 to TRBJ1-1; 8 bases fit TRBD1. The length of the CDR3 is 13 residues. Germline trimming cut 6 bases from V and 1 base from J; bases unmatched to any gene: 1. Germline lookup yields CDR1 MNHEY and CDR2 SVGAGI. The CDR3 region is CASSDRGNTEAFF. In DNA, the CDR3 is TGTGCCAGCAGCGACAGGGGGAACACTGAAGCTTTCTTT.

The J gene is TRBJ1-2, the V gene TRBV29-1; D gene ambiguous. The V end was cut by 4 bases, the J end by 4 bases, with 7 bases between. The CDR3 length is 11 residues. Germline V gene data show CDR1 as SQVTM and CDR2 as ANQGSEA. For the CDR3, the DNA is TGCAGCGTTGTGATCAGCTATGGCTACACCTTC. It specifies CSVVISYGYTF.

This rearrangement joins TRBV12-3 or TRBV12-4 to TRBJ1-2; D gene unclear. This CDR3 has 12 amino acids. V was pared by 7 bases and J by 4 bases, with 10 bases between. The CDR3 protein is CASNSHIYGYTF. DNA for the CDR3: TGTGCCAGCAACAGTCATATCTATGGCTACACCTTC.

This clone has a single count. The chain uses TRBV3-1 (or the pseudogene TRBV3-2) and TRBJ2-5, with D maybe TRBD1 (5 bases). V lost 8 bases and J 1 base, leaving 8 bases between the germline ends. Germline values: CDR1 LGHDT, CDR2 YNNKEL (reference sequence). The CDR3 has 12 amino acids. CDR3: CASVDTQETQYF. As DNA, the CDR3 is TGTGCCAGCGTGGACACCCAAGAGACCCAGTACTTC.

The V and J genes are TRBV6-1 and TRBJ1-6, with D tentatively TRBD1 (5 bases). The ends were cut back, 2 bases at V and 5 bases at J, with 16 bases in the middle. The CDR3 has 17 amino acids. The germline V gene has CDR1 MNHNS and CDR2 SASEGT. Written as DNA, the CDR3 is TGTGCCAGCAGTGAATGGCATTTCCAGGGTAATAATTCACCCCTCCACTTT. This sequence encodes CASSEWHFQGNNSPLHF.

V usage is TRBV10-3 and J usage is TRBJ2-7; D gene ambiguous. Trimming left V 0 bases short and J 6 bases short, with 6 bases between. The length of the CDR3 is 12 residues. Germline CDR1 reads ENHRY; CDR2 reads SYGVKD. CDR3 sequence reads: CAISESAREQYF. CDR3 DNA: TGTGCCATCAGTGAGTCAGCGCGCGAGCAGTACTTC.